A selection of T cell receptor beta chains follows, all from one sample in a study of CD4 T cells in relation to SARS-CoV-2 and coronaviruses. Produced via immunoSEQ multiplex PCR; TCRdb's table is partial and in-frame only. This table holds around 54,000 clones, around 92% found once. The sample taken for sequencing was naive CD4+ T cells from PBMCs. These receptor sequences come from an adult with COVID-19. The CDR3 runs from the conserved cysteine through the conserved F or W. D genes are given only for firm matches. Some rows mark clone size as missing; the rest say once, few, many or name a class of expanded clone.

D	size	V	J	DNA	CDR3
.	.	TRBV6-1	TRBJ1-5	TGTGCCAGCAGTGAAGAGGGCCGACAGCCCCAGCATTTT	CASSEEGRQPQHF
.	.	TRBV7-9	TRBJ2-1	TGTGCCAGCAGCCCGGGACAATACAATGAGCAGTTCTTC	CASSPGQYNEQFF
.	.	TRBV5-4	TRBJ1-4	TGTGCCAGCAGCTTGGATCTTAAGGATCCAGGACAGAATGAAAAACTGTTTTTT	CASSLDLKDPGQNEKLFF
TRBD2	.	TRBV3-1/TRBV3-2	TRBJ2-3	TGTGCCAGCAGCCCTAGCGGGAGCACAGATACGCAGTATTTT	CASSPSGSTDTQYF
.	.	TRBV6-5	TRBJ1-6	TGTGCCAGCAGCCGCCGTGACAGCAATTCACCCCTCCACTTT	CASSRRDSNSPLHF
.	.	TRBV7-9	TRBJ2-5	TGTGCCAGCAGCTTAGTCAGGGCCCGGTGGGGAGAGACCCAGTACTTC	CASSLVRARWGETQYF
.	.	TRBV29-1	TRBJ1-2	TGCAGCGTTGAAAGGAGGGGCGGTGACTATGGCTACACCTTC	CSVERRGGDYGYTF
TRBD1	.	TRBV28	TRBJ2-5	TGTGCCAGCAGCTCGAACAGGGGACAAGAGACCCAGTACTTC	CASSSNRGQETQYF
.	.	TRBV5-1	TRBJ2-5	TGCGCCAGCAGCTTGGTCTCAGGGGAAGAGACCCAGTACTTC	CASSLVSGEETQYF
.	once	TRBV10-3	TRBJ1-2	TGTGCCATCAGAGGAGGGGCAGGGACATATGGCTACACCTTC	CAIRGGAGTYGYTF
TRBD2	.	TRBV11-2	TRBJ2-3	TGTGCCAGCAGCTTAGGGGTTAAGACTAGCGGCACAGATACGCAGTATTTT	CASSLGVKTSGTDTQYF
.	.	TRBV10-3	TRBJ2-3	TGTGCCATCGGGGTTAGCACAGATACGCAGTATTTT	CAIGVSTDTQYF
TRBD1	.	TRBV3-1/TRBV3-2	TRBJ2-7	TGTGCCAGCAGCCTACAGGGGAGCTCCTACGAGCAGTACTTC	CASSLQGSSYEQYF
.	.	TRBV7-9	TRBJ2-3	TGTGCCAGCAGCTTAGCAGGGTCTGATACGCAGTATTTT	CASSLAGSDTQYF
.	few	TRBV28	TRBJ1-2	TGTGCCAGCGGTGACATAGGAGGCTACACCTTC	CASGDIGGYTF
TRBD2	.	TRBV11-2	TRBJ2-3	TGTGCCAGCAGCTCGAGGACTAGCGGGAGTACAGATACGCAGTATTTT	CASSSRTSGSTDTQYF
.	.	TRBV6-5	TRBJ2-7	TGTGCCAGCAGTTACTCGGCAGGGGCCACCTACGAGCAGTACTTC	CASSYSAGATYEQYF
TRBD1	.	TRBV19	TRBJ2-7	TGTGCCAGTAGTATCTCGGACAGGGGTACCTACGAGCAGTACTTC	CASSISDRGTYEQYF
.	once	TRBV6-5	TRBJ2-7	TGTGCCAGCAGTTCCAATTCCGGGACCCATGAGGGCGAGCAGTACTTC	CASSSNSGTHEGEQYF
TRBD2	.	TRBV29-1	TRBJ2-1	TGCAGCGTTGGAGGGAGTAGCGGGAGGAGGGGGTACAATGAGCAGTTCTTC	CSVGGSSGRRGYNEQFF
.	.	TRBV9	TRBJ2-3	TGTGCCAGCAGCGTAGATCCGGGGACAAGCACAGATACGCAGTATTTT	CASSVDPGTSTDTQYF
.	.	TRBV5-1	TRBJ2-3	TGCGCCAGCGGGGGGGCAGCGGGCACAGATACGCAGTATTTT	CASGGAAGTDTQYF
.	.	TRBV2	TRBJ2-3	TGTGCCAGCAGTGAAGTCCCAGATACGCAGTATTTT	CASSEVPDTQYF
.	.	TRBV4-1	TRBJ2-1	TGCGCCAGCAGCCAGCTAGGGCGCCGAACCTACAATGAGCAGTTCTTC	CASSQLGRRTYNEQFF
.	.	TRBV28	TRBJ1-5	TGTGCCAGCAGTTCACAAAAGGTAAACAATCAGCCCCAGCATTTT	CASSSQKVNNQPQHF
.	.	TRBV6-5	TRBJ2-7	TGTGCCAGCAGTTACATAGGAGGGGGGAGGAACTACGAGCAGTACTTC	CASSYIGGGRNYEQYF
.	once	TRBV24-1	TRBJ1-2	TGTGCCACCAGTGCCAGTAAAATGGATGGCTACACCTTC	CATSASKMDGYTF
TRBD1	few	TRBV2	TRBJ1-2	TGTGCCAGCATTAGACAGGGTCGAGGCTATGGCTACACCTTC	CASIRQGRGYGYTF
.	once	TRBV25-1	TRBJ2-3	TGTGCCAGCAGTAAACGGGACCGCACAGATACGCAGTATTTT	CASSKRDRTDTQYF
TRBD1	.	TRBV25-1	TRBJ2-1	TGTGCCAGCAGGGCGGACAGGGTTGTTGATGAGCAGTTCTTC	CASRADRVVDEQFF
.	.	TRBV7-2	TRBJ1-5	TGTGCCAGCAGCTTAATGGGAGGATCGGGGAGCAATCAGCCCCAGCATTTT	CASSLMGGSGSNQPQHF
.	.	TRBV3-1/TRBV3-2	TRBJ2-7	TGTGCCAGCAGCCAAGATCGATTCACGGAGATCTACGAGCAGTACTTC	CASSQDRFTEIYEQYF
TRBD1	.	TRBV28	TRBJ1-5	TGTGCCAGCAGTACGGACAGGGAACAGCCCCAGCATTTT	CASSTDREQPQHF
TRBD1	once	TRBV7-9	TRBJ1-4	TGTGCCAGCAGCAAAAGAGGATCACAGGGGCCTAATGAAAAACTGTTTTTT	CASSKRGSQGPNEKLFF
TRBD1	.	TRBV18	TRBJ2-1	TGTGCCAGCTCACCAGACAGGGGGCGATTCAGTGAGCAGTTCTTC	CASSPDRGRFSEQFF
.	.	TRBV5-4	TRBJ2-5	TGTGCCAGCAGCCCACAGCCGGACGAGACCCTAAACTTC	CASSPQPDETLNF
TRBD2	.	TRBV24-1	TRBJ2-7	TGTGCCACCAGTGATTCGGGGACTAGCGGGAGGGCGTGGAACGAGCAGTACTTC	CATSDSGTSGRAWNEQYF
TRBD1	.	TRBV12-3/TRBV12-4	TRBJ2-3	TGTGCCAGCGGGACAGGGGCGTTGGATTTT	CASGTGALDF
.	.	TRBV11-3	TRBJ2-1	TGTGCCAGCAGCTCACAGGGTAGCTTAGCGGATGAGCAGTTCTTC	CASSSQGSLADEQFF
.	.	TRBV11-2	TRBJ2-1	TGTGCCAGCAGCCCCGAGGGAGCCGGGCAGTTCTTC	CASSPEGAGQFF
.	few	TRBV2	TRBJ1-1	TGTGCCAGCAGTCAAACAGGGAGCACTGAAGCTTTCTTT	CASSQTGSTEAFF
.	.	TRBV5-6	TRBJ2-5	TGTGCCAGCAGCCGTACAGTAGGCTTCCAAGAGACCCAGTACTTC	CASSRTVGFQETQYF
TRBD1	.	TRBV29-1	TRBJ2-6	TGCAGCGTTGAAGACGCGATTCCGGGACAGGGGGCCTCTGGGGCCAACGTCCTGACTTTC	CSVEDAIPGQGASGANVLTF
.	.	TRBV19	TRBJ1-6	TGTGCCAGTAGTATAGGGCGAAGGGCGGATTCACCCCTCCACTTT	CASSIGRRADSPLHF
.	.	TRBV7-2	TRBJ1-4	TGTGCCAGCAGCCCCGCCCCACCGCCTGAAAAACTGTTTTTT	CASSPAPPPEKLFF
TRBD1	once	TRBV11-1	TRBJ2-5	TGTGCCAGCAGCTTACAAGCGGACAGGGGGCAGGAGACCCAGTACTTC	CASSLQADRGQETQYF
.	once	TRBV30	TRBJ2-3	TGTGCCTGGAGTGAATTCGGCAGTAGCACAGATACGCAGTATTTT	CAWSEFGSSTDTQYF
TRBD2	.	TRBV30	TRBJ2-1	TGTGCCTGCAATCCGGGACTAGCGGTGAATGAGCAGTTCTTC	CACNPGLAVNEQFF
TRBD2	once	TRBV13	TRBJ2-7	TGTGCCAGCAGCTTCAGGTCTAGCGGGCCGTTCTCCTACGAGCAGTACTTC	CASSFRSSGPFSYEQYF
TRBD1	.	TRBV5-4	TRBJ2-1	TGTGCCAGCAGCTTCGGACAGGGAGACTACAATGAGCAGTTCTTC	CASSFGQGDYNEQFF
.	.	TRBV6-5	TRBJ2-2	TGTGCCAGCAGTTACTCGGGAAGCCCCGGGGAGCTGTTTTTT	CASSYSGSPGELFF
.	few	TRBV27	TRBJ1-2	TGTGCCAGCAGTTTAAACAGGGTAAAGAACTATGGCTACACCTTC	CASSLNRVKNYGYTF
TRBD2	.	TRBV5-1	TRBJ2-1	TGCGCCAGCAGCTCCCTAACTAGCGGGATATACAATGAGCAGTTCTTC	CASSSLTSGIYNEQFF
TRBD1	.	TRBV19	TRBJ1-5	TGTGCCAGTAGTATAGACGACAGGGAGGGTCAGCCCCAGCATTTT	CASSIDDREGQPQHF
.	.	TRBV7-8	TRBJ1-3	TGTGCCAGCAGCCTAACGACGCAGAGGAACACCATATATTTT	CASSLTTQRNTIYF